Shown below are 27 T cell receptor beta chains from a single sample sequenced in a study of blood T cell repertoires in COVID-19. The repertoire was sequenced with immunoSEQ multiplex PCR; TCRdb's copy has only in-frame clones and lacks some. This sample has some 160,000 clones, with 80% found just once. Material for sequencing was peripheral blood. The receptors were gathered from a man aged 70 or older with active or convalescent COVID-19.

This clone appeared a single time. The gene calls are TRBV4-1 and TRBJ2-3; weak D call: TRBD2 (6 bases). The germline gives CDR1 MGHRA, CDR2 YSYEKL. V was cut by 4 bases and J by 4 bases, with 15 bases left in between. The CDR3 totals 15 residues. The CDR3 region is CASSRIIGTSDTQYF. DNA of the CDR3: TGCGCCAGCAGCCGAATTATCGGGACTTCAGATACGCAGTATTTT.

V gene TRBV3-1 (or the pseudogene TRBV3-2) combines with J gene TRBJ2-3, with TRBD2 as a possible D gene (6 bases). CDR1 is LGHDT, CDR2 YNNKEL, per germline (reference sequence). Trimming removed 2 bases from V and 2 bases from J, with 8 bases in between. The CDR3 sequence is 14 residues long. CDR3: CASSQRTTTDTQYF. DNA of the CDR3: TGTGCCAGCAGCCAAAGGACTACCACAGATACGCAGTATTTT.

This clone appeared a single time. The V gene is TRBV7-9, the J gene TRBJ2-1; 9 positions match TRBD2. This CDR3 is 16 amino acids long. V shed 4 bases, J shed 6 bases, and the junction held 10 bases outside the gene matches. Germline CDR1 is SEHNR and CDR2 is FQNEAQ (reference sequence). In DNA form, the CDR3 reads TGTGCCAGCAGCTATATGGGAGGTAGCGGGAGCAATGAGCAGTTCTTC. This gives the protein CASSYMGGSGSNEQFF.

The CDR3 is CASSLGGGPTGELFF. The CDR3 DNA follows: TGCGCCAGCAGCTTAGGTGGGGGCCCGACCGGGGAGCTGTTTTTT. V is TRBV5-1 and J is TRBJ2-2, with D possibly TRBD1 on 6 matching bases. The CDR3 runs to 15 residues. Trimming shortened V by 2 bases and J by 5 bases, and 13 bases separated the two germline ends. In germline, CDR1 is SGHRS, CDR2 YFSETQ.

This chain connects TRBV29-1 to TRBJ1-1; no reliable D call. The CDR3 is 12 amino acids. Germline V gene data show CDR1 as SQVTM and CDR2 as ANQGSEA. Trimming removed 4 bases from V and 8 bases from J, with 14 bases in between. CDR3 DNA sequence: TGCAGCGTTGGGGAGCAGACCAACGAAGCTTTCTTT. Translation gives CSVGEQTNEAFF.

In DNA form, the CDR3 reads TGTGCCAGCAGTCCAAGGACAAAGGGGTATGGCTACACCTTC. The encoded protein is CASSPRTKGYGYTF. V and J are TRBV6-5 and TRBJ1-2; a possible D gene is TRBD1 (5 bases). The V end was cut by 5 bases, the J end by 5 bases, with 15 bases between. The CDR3 sequence is 14 residues long. The V gene's germline CDR1 is MNHEY and CDR2 SVGAGI.

V gene TRBV27 combines with J gene TRBJ1-2, with 8 bases aligning to TRBD1. J was trimmed by 6 bases and V by 0 bases; bases with no gene match: 9. Germline assignment: CDR1 MNHEY and CDR2 SMNVEV (reference sequence). CDR3 size: 16 residues. The DNA of the CDR3 is TGTGCCAGCAGTTTATCGCAGGGGGCGAGACGCGATGGCTACACCTTC. Its translation is CASSLSQGARRDGYTF.

The chain combines TRBV18 with TRBJ1-2; 7 positions match TRBD1. The CDR3 is made up of 13 amino acids. Germline trimming cut 2 bases from V and 8 bases from J; bases unmatched to any gene: 5. CDR1 KGHSH and CDR2 LQKENI come from the germline V gene. Here the CDR3 DNA reads TGTGCCAGCTCACCAGCTACAGGGGAAGGCTACACCTTC. Its translation is CASSPATGEGYTF.

J is TRBJ1-3 and V is TRBV9; TRBD1 might be the D (5 bases). The CDR3 length is 18 residues. CDR1 is SGDLS and CDR2 is YYNGEE in the germline V gene. V shed 4 bases and J shed 0 bases, with 20 bases lying between them. The CDR3 protein is CASSTSGAGGYSGNTIYF. In DNA form, the CDR3 reads TGTGCCAGCAGCACCTCCGGCGCGGGGGGATACTCTGGAAACACCATATATTTT.

This clone was detected only once. The chain uses TRBV7-2 and TRBJ1-3; TRBD1 is a possible D gene (6 bases). CDR1 SGHTA and CDR2 FQGNSA come from the germline V gene. The CDR3 extends over 16 amino acids. Trimming pared 6 bases from V and 1 base from J, leaving 16 bases between. CDR3 sequence (DNA): TGTGCCAGCAGGCAAACCGGGACAACGTCTGGAAACACCATATATTTT. Translating gives CASRQTGTTSGNTIYF.

This clone was counted ten times or more. This chain joins TRBV11-2 and TRBJ1-2; no definite D call. The CDR3 sequence is 13 residues long. Trimming removed 5 bases from V and 6 bases from J, with 13 bases in between. Looked up from germline, CDR1 is SGHAT and CDR2 is FQNNGV. The CDR3 sequence is CASSGLLRDGYTF. The CDR3 DNA sequence: TGTGCCAGCAGCGGCTTGTTGAGGGATGGCTACACCTTC. The full variable domain, completed using reference TRBV11-2 and TRBJ1-2, is EAGVAQSPRYKIIEKRQSVAFWCNPISGHATLYWYQQILGQGPKLLIQFQNNGVVDDSQLPKDRFSAERLKGVDSTLKIQPAKLEDSAVYLCASSGLLRDGYTFGSGTRLTVV.

The chain links TRBV27 to TRBJ2-1, with 8 bases lining up with TRBD2. The CDR3 consists of 16 residues. Germline V gives CDR1 MNHEY, CDR2 SMNVEV (reference sequence). The trim removed 2 bases at V and 10 bases at J, leaving 13 bases unmatched. The CDR3 region has the DNA TGTGCCAGCAGTTTAAGCTATCGGGGGGGGTCAGAGGAGCAGTTCTTC. Translation: CASSLSYRGGSEEQFF.

V and J are TRBV5-6 and TRBJ2-5; a possible D gene is TRBD2 (5 bases). CDR1 SGHDT and CDR2 YYEEEE come from the germline V gene. CDR3 length: 13 residues. V was cut by 2 bases and J by 5 bases, with 10 bases left in between. The CDR3 is CASSFWGDETQYF. The CDR3 DNA follows: TGTGCCAGCAGCTTCTGGGGAGACGAGACCCAGTACTTC.

The rearrangement joins TRBV9 to TRBJ2-7, with 8 nucleotides matching TRBD2. There are 14 residues in the CDR3. The V gene end was trimmed by 3 bases and the J gene end by 5 bases; junction bases not matched to a gene: 7. Germline loops: CDR1 SGDLS, CDR2 YYNGEE. CDR3 loop: CASSAGGVGDEQYF. The CDR3 DNA reads as TGTGCCAGCAGCGCGGGGGGGGTAGGCGACGAGCAGTACTTC. The full variable domain, in which reference TRBV9 and TRBJ2-7 provide the parts outside the CDR3, is DSGVTQTPKHLITATGQRVTLRCSPRSGDLSVYWYQQSLDQGLQFLIQYYNGEERAKGNILERFSAQQFPDLHSELNLSSLELGDSALYFCASSAGGVGDEQYFGPGTRLTVT.

V usage is TRBV5-4 and J usage is TRBJ2-5; 12 positions agree with TRBD2. In germline, CDR1 is SGHNT, CDR2 YYREEE (reference sequence). The CDR3 runs to 16 residues. The junction had 8 bases not matched to a gene; V was cut back by 4 bases and J by 4 bases. The CDR3 sequence: CASSPSLAGGTETQYF. The CDR3 nucleotides are TGTGCCAGCAGCCCTTCACTAGCGGGAGGAACAGAGACCCAGTACTTC.

This chain uses TRBV9 with TRBJ1-2; 8 bases are a match to TRBD1. J was trimmed by 1 base and V by 7 bases; bases with no gene match: 6. Germline V gene sequence: CDR1 SGDLS, CDR2 YYNGEE. The CDR3 has 14 residues. The CDR3 DNA is TGTGCCAGCGGAGCGGGACAGGATAACTATGGCTACACCTTC. This gives the protein CASGAGQDNYGYTF.

This clone has just one count. This sequence joins TRBV6-5 and TRBJ1-2, with 7 bases fitting TRBD1. The CDR3 spans 15 residues. The V and J ends lost 7 bases and 2 bases, in that order; junction bases with no gene match: 10. Germline loops: CDR1 MNHEY, CDR2 SVGAGI. The CDR3 is CASTTGVGWNYGYTF. The DNA of the CDR3 is TGTGCCAGCACCACAGGGGTCGGTTGGAACTATGGCTACACCTTC.

The CDR3 spells CASSKLAGGPGELFF. CDR3 DNA sequence: TGTGCCAGCAGTAAACTAGCGGGGGGGCCCGGGGAGCTGTTTTTT. V and J are TRBV6-5 and TRBJ2-2, with TRBD2 matching 13 bases. The V gene's germline CDR1 is MNHEY and CDR2 SVGAGI. CDR3 length: 15 amino acids. V lost 5 bases to trimming and J lost 6 bases; unmatched junction nucleotides: 3.

The chain uses TRBV24-1 and TRBJ2-1; TRBD2 matches 10 bases. Germline V gives CDR1 KGHDR, CDR2 SFDVKD. The J segment lost 0 bases and the V segment lost 5 bases, leaving 9 bases of the junction unmatched. The CDR3 contains 18 residues. The CDR3 nucleotides read TGTGCCACCAGTGCAGCTAGCGGGGGCGGGAGCTCCTACAATGAGCAGTTCTTC. As protein: CATSAASGGGSSYNEQFF.

This clone was recorded at least ten times. The chain employs TRBV6-1 and TRBJ2-5; TRBD2 might be the D (6 bases). This CDR3 has 13 amino acids. Deletions cut 3 bases from V and 6 bases from J, with 11 bases between. The germline V gene has CDR1 MNHNS and CDR2 SASEGT. The CDR3 nucleotides are TGTGCCAGCAGTGAGGGGGGAGGTAAGACCCAGTACTTC. Translation gives CASSEGGGKTQYF.

This chain links TRBV5-1 with TRBJ1-4, with TRBD1 matching 8 bases. Per germline, CDR1 SGHRS and CDR2 YFSETQ. The ends lost 5 bases at V and 4 bases at J; junction bases unmatched: 7. The CDR3 is made up of 15 amino acids. CDR3 nucleotides: TGCGCCAGCAGGGATCAGGGGGCGAGTAATGAAAAACTGTTTTTT. Protein: CASRDQGASNEKLFF.

The chain has TRBV3-1 (or the pseudogene TRBV3-2) and TRBJ2-1, with 7 bases that match TRBD1. J was trimmed by 10 bases and V by 3 bases; bases with no gene match: 12. From germline, CDR1 is LGHDT and CDR2 YNNKEL (reference sequence). This CDR3 is built from 15 residues. As DNA, the CDR3 is TGTGCCAGCAGCCAGATGCCAATAGGGGGCGGCGAGCAGTTCTTC. Its translation: CASSQMPIGGGEQFF.

The gene calls are TRBV15 and TRBJ1-5, with unresolved D. Germline-derived CDR1 and CDR2 are LNHNV and YYDKDF (reference sequence). The CDR3 length is 16 residues. Trimming removed 0 bases at V and 0 bases at J, with 9 bases between. Here the CDR3 reads CATSRDRANSNQPQHF. The DNA of the CDR3 is TGTGCCACCAGCAGAGATCGAGCAAATAGCAATCAGCCCCAGCATTTT.

This rearrangement joins TRBV19 to TRBJ2-2; no reliable D call. The CDR3 has 16 residues. Germline V CDR1 and CDR2: LNHDA, SQIVND (reference sequence). With 1 base removed from V and 1 base from J, the gap between germline ends came to 10 bases. CDR3 nucleotide sequence: TGTGCCAGTAGTATAGCAATACAATGGAACACCGGGGAGCTGTTTTTT. Its translation: CASSIAIQWNTGELFF.

The V call is TRBV16, the J call TRBJ1-1, with a weak D call TRBD1 (5 bases). V shed 2 bases and J shed 2 bases, with 12 bases lying between them. Germline assignment: CDR1 KGHSY and CDR2 FQNENV. The CDR3 spans 15 residues. The CDR3, as DNA: TGTGCCAGCAGCCAAGTACCTGGGGCCAACACTGAAGCTTTCTTT. Amino acids: CASSQVPGANTEAFF.

The chain carries TRBV6-5 and TRBJ2-1; TRBD2 aligns across 8 bases. J was trimmed by 13 bases and V by 6 bases; bases with no gene match: 5. Germline V gene sequence: CDR1 MNHEY, CDR2 SVGAGI. The CDR3 has 11 residues. The CDR3 DNA sequence: TGTGCCAGCAGCTGGGGACTAGTTCAGTTCTTC. Its translation: CASSWGLVQFF.

The J gene is TRBJ1-3, the V gene TRBV4-2; no reliable D call. Trimming removed 0 bases at V and 2 bases at J, with 11 bases between. The CDR3 runs 16 residues. Germline CDR1 LGHNA, CDR2 YNFKEQ. The CDR3 sequence: CASSQDRRAPGNTIYF. The CDR3 nucleotides read TGTGCCAGCAGCCAAGATAGGAGGGCTCCTGGAAACACCATATATTTT.